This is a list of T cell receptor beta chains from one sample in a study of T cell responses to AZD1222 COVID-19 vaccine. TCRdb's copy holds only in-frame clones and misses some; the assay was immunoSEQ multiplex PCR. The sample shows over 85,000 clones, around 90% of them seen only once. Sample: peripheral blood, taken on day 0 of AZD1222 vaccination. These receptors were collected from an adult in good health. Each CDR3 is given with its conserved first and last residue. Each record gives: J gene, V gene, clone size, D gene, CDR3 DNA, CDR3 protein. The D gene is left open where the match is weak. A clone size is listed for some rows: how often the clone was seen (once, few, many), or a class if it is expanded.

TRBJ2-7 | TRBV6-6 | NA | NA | TGTGCCAGCACCGTACAAGAGGGCGGGTTTGACGAGCAGTACTTC | CASTVQEGGFDEQYF
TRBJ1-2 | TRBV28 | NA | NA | TGTGCCAGCGGGTTGTCTATTGGCTACACCTTC | CASGLSIGYTF
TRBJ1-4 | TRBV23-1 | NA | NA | TGCGCCAGCAGTCGAAAGGACAGCAGTAATGAAAAACTGTTTTTT | CASSRKDSSNEKLFF
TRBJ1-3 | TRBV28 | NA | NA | TGTGCCAGCAGTTCCCTACAGAAGGGCCCTGGAAACACCATATATTTT | CASSSLQKGPGNTIYF
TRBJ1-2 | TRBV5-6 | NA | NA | TGTGCCAGCAGCTTGATAGGGGGACCAGGTGGCTACACCTTC | CASSLIGGPGGYTF
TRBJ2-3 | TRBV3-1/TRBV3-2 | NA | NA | TGTGCCAGCAGCCAAGCGGCCTTCACAGATACGCAGTATTTT | CASSQAAFTDTQYF
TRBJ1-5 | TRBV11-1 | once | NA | TGTGCCAGCAGCTTAGATGGAGGCAATCAGCCCCAGCATTTT | CASSLDGGNQPQHF
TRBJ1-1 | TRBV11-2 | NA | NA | TGTGCCAGCAGCTTAGCGGGGTATATTAACACTGAAGCTTTCTTT | CASSLAGYINTEAFF
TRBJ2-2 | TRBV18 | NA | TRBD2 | TGTGCCAGCTCACCGAACCCCACTAGCGGGGCTTCGAACACCGGGGAGCTGTTTTTT | CASSPNPTSGASNTGELFF
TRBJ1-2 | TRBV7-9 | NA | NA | TGTGCCAGCAGCACTGGGGGGACATCCGCGTATGGCTACACCTTC | CASSTGGTSAYGYTF
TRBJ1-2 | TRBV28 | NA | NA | TGTGCCAGCAGTTCCAGGGTCTATGGCTACACCTTC | CASSSRVYGYTF
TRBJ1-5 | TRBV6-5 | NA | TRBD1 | TGTGCCAGCAACACAGGGGAGAGGGCTCAGCCCCAGCATTTT | CASNTGERAQPQHF
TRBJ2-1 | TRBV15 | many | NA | TGTGCCACCAGCAGAGGGGTGTCCGAGCAGTTCTTC | CATSRGVSEQFF
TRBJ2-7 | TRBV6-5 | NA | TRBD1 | TGTGCCAGCAGCTTGACAGGGATCGAGCAGTACTTC | CASSLTGIEQYF
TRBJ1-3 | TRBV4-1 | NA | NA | TGCGCCAGCAGCCAAGATCCGGGGGCCGACGGAAACACCATATATTTT | CASSQDPGADGNTIYF
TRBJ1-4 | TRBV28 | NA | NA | TGTGCCAGCAGTTCTCCGGCTAATGAAAAACTGTTTTTT | CASSSPANEKLFF
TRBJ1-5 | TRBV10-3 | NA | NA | TGTGCCATCAGTGGAGGGCAAGGACAGCCCCAGCATTTT | CAISGGQGQPQHF
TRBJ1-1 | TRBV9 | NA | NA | TGTGCCAGCAGTCCGGGGACCCGCAAGTACACTGAAGCTTTCTTT | CASSPGTRKYTEAFF
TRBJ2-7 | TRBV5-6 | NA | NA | TGTGCCAGCAGCCTGGGATCTCACGAGCAGTACTTC | CASSLGSHEQYF
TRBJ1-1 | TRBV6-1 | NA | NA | TGTGCCAGCAGTGAAATCGGGGGTGCCGGGATGAACACTGAAGCTTTCTTT | CASSEIGGAGMNTEAFF
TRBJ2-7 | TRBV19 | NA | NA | TGTGCAAGTAAACTAGCCGTCGGCTCCTACGAGCAGTACTTC | CASKLAVGSYEQYF
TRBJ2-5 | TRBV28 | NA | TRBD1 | TGTGCCACCTGGGACAGGGGGCGAGAGACCCAGTACTTC | CATWDRGRETQYF
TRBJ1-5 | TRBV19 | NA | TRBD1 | TGTGCCAGTAGTATCGGACAGGGGTTTAGCAATCAGCCCCAGCATTTT | CASSIGQGFSNQPQHF
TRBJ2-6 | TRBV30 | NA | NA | TGTGCCGCCCTCTCTGGGGCCAACGTCCTGACTTTC | CAALSGANVLTF
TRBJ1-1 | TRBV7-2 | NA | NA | TGTGCCAGCAGCCAGGGATCATTGGTGACTGAAGCTTTCTTT | CASSQGSLVTEAFF
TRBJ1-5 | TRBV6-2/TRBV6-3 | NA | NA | TGTGCCAGCAGCCAGGGCTTTCAGGGGCCGCCCCAGCATTTT | CASSQGFQGPPQHF
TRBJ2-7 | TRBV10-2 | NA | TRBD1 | TGCGCCAGCAGACCGGGACAGGGGGTTTACGAGCAGTACTTC | CASRPGQGVYEQYF
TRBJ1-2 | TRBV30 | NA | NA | TGTGCCTGGAGTGCAAACTATGGCTACACCTTC | CAWSANYGYTF
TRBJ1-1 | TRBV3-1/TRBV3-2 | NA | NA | TGTGCCAGCAGCCCCCGGGGGAACACTGAAGCTTTCTTT | CASSPRGNTEAFF